This entry is about one T cell receptor (beta chain). Per germline, CDR1 MNHEY and CDR2 SMNVEV (reference sequence). CDR3 length: 15 amino acids. Trimming removed 2 bases at V and 2 bases at J, with 12 bases between. The data are from a study of blood T cell repertoires in COVID-19. Study details: Acute and convalescent COVID-19 specimens originated in the United States, Italy and Spain.

Residents of under 25 US areas, aged about 18 to 89 years, made up the participants. As processed by the authors: The assay estimated nucleated cells by amplifying reference gene primers. Some clones are missing from TCRdb's copy, which holds only in-frame ones; the method was immunoSEQ multiplex PCR. The V and J calls and clone size are taken from that table; D and trimming were inferred from the DNA. The sample contains fewer than 450,000 clones, 90% of which appear only once. V is TRBV27 and J is TRBJ2-5, with D maybe TRBD2 (6 bases). The TCR comes from a man in his late teens or twenties who had recovered from COVID-19. The sample was PBMCs or T cells enriched from blood (not recorded which). DNA of the CDR3: TGTGCCAGCAGTTTACGGGGGTTTGGGCAAGAGACCCAGTACTTC. Translated, it gives CASSLRGFGQETQYF.